The 32 T cell receptor beta chains below all came from one sample that was sequenced in a study of T cells in narcolepsy. Here immunoSEQ multiplex PCR was the method, and the copy in TCRdb shows in-frame clones only, minus some. The profile shows around 34,000 clones, around 77% of them singletons. Source material: memory (CD45RA-) CD4+ T cells from blood. These receptor sequences come from a human donor in good health.

The gene calls are TRBV7-2 and TRBJ1-2; TRBD1 matches at 11 bases. This CDR3 spans 14 amino acids. In germline, CDR1 is SGHTA, CDR2 FQGNSA. V lost 3 bases and J lost 8; bases outside the gene matches: 5. CDR3 in DNA: TGTGCCAGCAGCTTGGGACAGGGGGAAAGAGGCTACACCTTC. It codes for CASSLGQGERGYTF.

This rearrangement joins TRBV30 to TRBJ2-1, with 11 bases fitting TRBD1. Germline CDR1 reads GTSNPN; CDR2 reads SVGIG (reference sequence). The trim removed 3 bases at V and 7 bases at J, leaving 11 bases unmatched. The CDR3 is made up of 16 amino acids. CDR3 DNA: TGTGCCTGGAGCGGAACCGGGACAGGGGGTACAAATGAGCAGTTCTTC. It yields the protein CAWSGTGTGGTNEQFF. The full variable domain, completed using reference TRBV30 and TRBJ2-1, is SQTIHQWPATLVQPVGSPLSLECTVEGTSNPNLYWYRQAAGRGLQLLFYSVGIGQISSEVPQNLSASRPQDRQFILSSKKLLLSDSGFYLCAWSGTGTGGTNEQFFGPGTRLTVL.

The chain carries TRBV7-9 and TRBJ1-2, with D tentatively TRBD1 (6 bases). Per the germline V gene, CDR1 is SEHNR and CDR2 is FQNEAQ (reference sequence). V was pared by 0 bases and J by 8 bases, with 13 bases between. The CDR3 totals 14 residues. In nucleotides, the CDR3 is TGTGCCAGCAGCTTAGCAACAGGGTATCGGGGCTACACCTTC. Its translation: CASSLATGYRGYTF.

The chain uses TRBV5-1 and TRBJ2-1, with TRBD2 matching over 11 bases. The CDR3 runs to 16 residues. Germline V lookup: CDR1 SGHRS, CDR2 YFSETQ. The V gene end was trimmed by 5 bases and the J gene end by 8 bases; junction bases not matched to a gene: 12. In DNA, the CDR3 is TGCGCCAGCAGAGTCTTAGCGGGAGGGCTCTCGGATGAGCAGTTCTTC. Protein product: CASRVLAGGLSDEQFF.

The chain employs TRBV19 and TRBJ1-1; no clear D. The ends were cut back, 8 bases at V and 3 bases at J, with 10 bases in the middle. The CDR3 covers 12 residues. CDR1 is LNHDA and CDR2 is SQIVND in the germline V gene (reference sequence). As DNA, the CDR3 is TGTGCCAGTCATAGCACTTACACTGAAGCTTTCTTT. As protein: CASHSTYTEAFF.

The chain has TRBV6-1 and TRBJ2-3; 10 positions agree with TRBD1. The CDR3 runs 15 residues. The junction had 2 bases not matched to a gene; V was cut back by 4 bases and J by 1 base. The germline CDR1 and CDR2 sequences are MNHNS and SASEGT. The CDR3 DNA follows: TGTGCCAGCAGTGTAGGGACAGGGGGCACAGATACGCAGTATTTT. Its protein product is CASSVGTGGTDTQYF.

This chain links TRBV5-1 with TRBJ2-7, with D hard to call. Germline V gene data show CDR1 as SGHRS and CDR2 as YFSETQ. CDR3 length equals 14 residues. With 4 bases removed from V and 1 base from J, the gap between germline ends came to 12 bases. As DNA, the CDR3 is TGCGCCAGCAGCCCTTCCGGGCCTTCCTACGAGCAGTACTTC. Protein sequence: CASSPSGPSYEQYF.

This sequence joins TRBV11-3 and TRBJ2-3; TRBD2 aligns across 16 bases. Trimming removed 3 bases from V and 4 bases from J; junction bases left unmatched: 4. The CDR3 is 17 amino acids. Germline V gives CDR1 SGHNT, CDR2 YENEEA. The CDR3 here is CASSLGTSGRAADTQYF. The CDR3 DNA sequence: TGTGCCAGCAGCTTGGGGACTAGCGGGAGGGCTGCAGATACGCAGTATTTT. The complete variable domain, with remaining parts taken from reference TRBV11-3 and TRBJ2-3, reads EAGVVQSPRYKIIEKKQPVAFWCNPISGHNTLYWYLQNLGQGPELLIRYENEEAVDDSQLPKDRFSAERLKGVDSTLKIQPAELGDSAVYLCASSLGTSGRAADTQYFGPGTRLTVL.

The genes are TRBV5-1 and TRBJ1-3, with TRBD1 as a possible D gene (5 bases). The germline V gene encodes CDR1 SGHRS and CDR2 YFSETQ. V lost 0 bases, J lost 1 base, and 11 bases lay in between. The CDR3 consists of 16 residues. The CDR3 sequence: CASSLAPQGSGNTIYF. For the CDR3, the DNA is TGCGCCAGCAGCTTGGCACCGCAGGGATCTGGAAACACCATATATTTT.

The V call is TRBV27, the J call TRBJ1-5, with a possible D match to TRBD1 (5 bases). The CDR3 totals 15 residues. CDR1 is MNHEY, CDR2 SMNVEV, per germline (reference sequence). The germline V and J ends were trimmed by 2 bases and 2 bases, with 10 bases remaining between them. The CDR3 DNA reads as TGTGCCAGCAGTTTAGTTGGGGCCGGCAATCAGCCCCAGCATTTT. Translation gives CASSLVGAGNQPQHF.

This clone has a single count. The junction departs from the called germline gene at one end, perhaps through a read error. Other DNA sequences in this sample translate to the same CDR3. The V gene is TRBV13, the J gene TRBJ2-5; D gene unclear. Germline loops: CDR1 PRHDT, CDR2 FYEKMQ (reference sequence). This CDR3 is 12 amino acids long. This chain's CDR3 is CASSLDLETQYF. CDR3 bases: TGCGCCAGCAGCTTGGATTTGGAGACCCAGTACTTC.

This clone has more than one count but fewer than ten. V and J are TRBV19 and TRBJ2-7, with unresolved D. CDR1 LNHDA and CDR2 SQIVND come from the germline V gene (reference sequence). The CDR3 covers 13 residues. Trimming cost V 7 bases and J 0 bases, with 10 bases left between them. CDR3 in amino acids: CASNQGISYEQYF. CDR3 DNA: TGTGCCAGTAACCAAGGCATCTCCTACGAGCAGTACTTC.

The V call is TRBV7-8, the J call TRBJ2-1; the match to TRBD2 covers 9 bases. The germline gives CDR1 SGHVS, CDR2 FQNEAQ. The CDR3 runs 18 residues. With V trimmed by 3 bases and J by 6 bases, 15 bases remained unmatched. The CDR3 sequence is CASSLGPSAGGIINEQFF. In nucleotides, the CDR3 is TGTGCCAGCAGCTTGGGACCCTCGGCGGGAGGGATAATCAATGAGCAGTTCTTC.

The chain couples TRBV19 to TRBJ2-5; TRBD2 matches at 7 bases. The J call may be in error: the DNA end matches TRBJ2-7 better. The CDR3 has 14 residues. From germline, CDR1 is LNHDA and CDR2 SQIVND (reference sequence). Here the CDR3 DNA reads TGTGCCAGTAGCCCTAGCGGCATTATCTACGAGCAGTACTTC. Translating it yields CASSPSGIIYEQYF.

This clone was counted only a few times. V usage is TRBV6-6 and J usage is TRBJ1-2; weak D call: TRBD1 (6 bases). Germline CDR1 and CDR2: MNHNY and SVGAGI (reference sequence). The CDR3 has 15 residues. Deletions cut 2 bases from V and 4 bases from J, with 14 bases between. Here the CDR3 reads CASSYGVTGPYGYTF. The CDR3 DNA follows: TGTGCCAGCAGTTACGGGGTAACAGGGCCCTATGGCTACACCTTC.

This clone appeared a few times. The rearrangement links TRBV6-5 to TRBJ1-1; 9 nucleotides match TRBD1. The trim removed 4 bases at V and 0 bases at J, leaving 6 bases unmatched. Germline-derived CDR1 and CDR2 are MNHEY and SVGAGI. The CDR3 is made up of 16 amino acids. The DNA for the CDR3 is TGTGCCAGCAGTTCCGGACAGGGGCAGATGAACACTGAAGCTTTCTTT. Its translation is CASSSGQGQMNTEAFF.

A note on this clone: Other nucleotide sequences in the sample specify the same CDR3. V is TRBV27 and J is TRBJ1-5; no firm D call. V was clipped by 3 bases and J by 4 bases, with 7 bases between them. The CDR3 is made up of 13 amino acids. Germline V gene data show CDR1 as MNHEY and CDR2 as SMNVEV (reference sequence). The CDR3 DNA sequence: TGTGCCAGCAGTTTGCGCGGAAATCAGCCCCAGCATTTT. Encoded protein: CASSLRGNQPQHF.

The chain links TRBV21-1 to TRBJ1-2; the tabulated D call, TRBD1, remains unverified against the DNA. TRBV21-1 is an annotated pseudogene. CDR3 length: 13 amino acids. As DNA, the CDR3 is TGTGCCAGCAGCGCGGGACAGGGGGATGGCTACACCTTC. Residues: CASSAGQGDGYTF.

V gene TRBV11-3 combines with J gene TRBJ2-2; TRBD2 might be the D (6 bases). The CDR3 is 15 residues long. The germline CDR1 and CDR2 sequences are SGHNT and YENEEA. The ends were cut back, 1 base at V and 2 bases at J, with 8 bases in the middle. CDR3 residues: CASSLAAGNTGELFF. CDR3 sequence (DNA): TGTGCCAGCAGCTTAGCTGCGGGAAACACCGGGGAGCTGTTTTTT.

V is TRBV27 and J is TRBJ2-5, with 9 nucleotides matching TRBD2. V dropped 5 bases and J dropped 5; count of bases not matched to a gene: 3. This CDR3 region has 13 residues. Germline V lookup: CDR1 MNHEY, CDR2 SMNVEV (reference sequence). The DNA of the CDR3 is TGTGCCAGCAGTACAGCGGGAGGTGAGACCCAGTACTTC. Its translation: CASSTAGGETQYF.

The CDR3 DNA follows: TGTGCCAGTATCCCGACGATTTACGATCAGCCCCAGCATTTT. Amino acid sequence: CASIPTIYDQPQHF. The J gene is TRBJ1-5, the V gene TRBV19; unclear D gene. Germline V lookup: CDR1 LNHDA, CDR2 SQIVND (reference sequence). Trimming stripped 7 bases from V and 5 bases from J, with 15 bases between. There are 14 residues in the CDR3.

J is TRBJ1-2 and V is TRBV27; D gene uncertain. Trimming cost V 2 bases and J 9 bases, with 13 bases left between them. Germline loops: CDR1 MNHEY, CDR2 SMNVEV (reference sequence). The CDR3 runs 13 residues. Here the CDR3 DNA reads TGTGCCAGCAGTTTAGCAGGCCGAACTCGCTACACCTTC. The encoded protein is CASSLAGRTRYTF.

The chain recombines TRBV9 with TRBJ2-2, with 9 bases matching TRBD2. Per germline, CDR1 SGDLS and CDR2 YYNGEE. This CDR3 contains 15 residues. V lost 6 bases and J lost 7; bases outside the gene matches: 10. CDR3 coding DNA: TGTGCCAGCATGCCCAGCGGGAGGTGGGGCGGGGAGCTGTTTTTT. Translation: CASMPSGRWGGELFF.

The chain is built from TRBV10-1 and TRBJ2-2; TRBD2 is a possible D gene (6 bases). This CDR3 region has 15 residues. From germline, CDR1 is WNHNN and CDR2 SYGVQD (reference sequence). Trimming left V 3 bases short and J 5 bases short, with 13 bases between. The CDR3, as DNA: TGCGCCAGCAGTGACTGGCAGGGAGGAACCGGGGAGCTGTTTTTT. Protein product: CASSDWQGGTGELFF.

The chain recombines TRBV5-1 with TRBJ2-7; tentatively, D is TRBD2 (6 bases). CDR1 and CDR2 from the germline V gene are SGHRS and YFSETQ. Trimming left V 3 bases short and J 4 bases short, with 14 bases between. CDR3 length equals 14 residues. As DNA, the CDR3 is TGCGCCAGCAGCTGGCGGGACGGGGAATACGAGCAGTACTTC. Translating gives CASSWRDGEYEQYF.

This clone was seen only a few times. The chain uses TRBV4-1 and TRBJ1-4; 7 nucleotides line up with TRBD1. V lost 2 bases, J lost 5 bases, and 5 bases stayed unmatched. CDR1 and CDR2 (germline): MGHRA, YSYEKL. This CDR3 spans 15 amino acids. The CDR3 is CASSQWDSKNEKLFF. CDR3 DNA sequence: TGCGCCAGCAGCCAATGGGACAGCAAAAATGAAAAACTGTTTTTT.

CDR3 nucleotides: TGCGCCAGCAGCTTAAGGCTCGGAGGGAGCGTTGAGCAGTTCTTC. Its translation: CASSLRLGGSVEQFF. The J gene is TRBJ2-1, the V gene TRBV5-1; weak D call: TRBD2 (6 bases). The germline V gene has CDR1 SGHRS and CDR2 YFSETQ. This CDR3 spans 15 amino acids. V was clipped by 2 bases and J by 9 bases, with 18 bases between them.

This chain links TRBV14 with TRBJ2-1; maybe TRBD2 (5 bases). Looked up from germline, CDR1 is SGHDN and CDR2 is FVKESK. This CDR3 is built from 13 residues. Trimming cost V 4 bases and J 10 bases, with 14 bases left between them. CDR3 loop: CASSPHSRGEQFF. DNA for the CDR3: TGTGCCAGCAGCCCTCACTCCCGAGGGGAGCAGTTCTTC.

The CDR3 sequence: CASSLSSGGYGYTF. CDR3 sequence (DNA): TGTGCCAGCAGCTTATCATCGGGTGGCTATGGCTACACCTTC. The rearrangement joins TRBV7-9 to TRBJ1-2, with D uncertain. V was trimmed by 2 bases and J by 4 bases, leaving 11 bases between them. The CDR3 runs to 14 residues. Germline CDR1 and CDR2: SEHNR and FQNEAQ (reference sequence). The entire variable domain, with the rest obtained from reference TRBV7-9 and TRBJ1-2, is as follows: DTGVSQNPRHKITKRGQNVTFRCDPISEHNRLYWYRQTLGQGPEFLTYFQNEAQLEKSRLLSDRFSAERPKGSFSTLEIQRTEQGDSAMYLCASSLSSGGYGYTFGSGTRLTVV.

Comments on this clone: The junction departs from the called germline gene at one end, perhaps through a read error. The V call is TRBV12-5, the J call TRBJ2-5; D gene ambiguous. The germline V gene has CDR1 LGHNT and CDR2 FRNRAP. This CDR3 region has 12 residues. The chain's CDR3 is CASGLSGEAQYF. The CDR3 nucleotides read TGTGCTAGTGGTTTGAGTGGAGAGGCCCAGTACTTC. Complete variable domain (other parts from reference TRBV12-5 and TRBJ2-5): DARVTQTPRHKVTEMGQEVTMRCQPILGHNTVFWYRQTMMQGLELLAYFRNRAPLDDSGMPKDRFSAEMPDATLATLKIQPSEPRDSAVYFCASGLSGEAQYFGPGTRLLVL.

V usage is TRBV5-1 and J usage is TRBJ2-1, with 12 bases that match TRBD1. This CDR3 has 15 amino acids. CDR1 is SGHRS and CDR2 is YFSETQ in the germline V gene. The junction had 2 bases not matched to a gene; V was cut back by 0 bases and J by 7 bases. The CDR3 reads CASSLVGQGANEQFF. In DNA form, the CDR3 reads TGCGCCAGCAGCTTGGTGGGACAGGGGGCAAATGAGCAGTTCTTC.

The sample holds a few counts of this clone. The chain combines TRBV19 with TRBJ2-7, with D uncertain. CDR1 is LNHDA and CDR2 is SQIVND in the germline V gene (reference sequence). The CDR3 is made up of 14 amino acids. Trimming stripped 2 bases from V and 6 bases from J, with 14 bases between. The CDR3 DNA reads as TGTGCCAGTAGTATAAGTGGGATGGAACGCGAGCAGTACTTC. Translated, it gives CASSISGMEREQYF.